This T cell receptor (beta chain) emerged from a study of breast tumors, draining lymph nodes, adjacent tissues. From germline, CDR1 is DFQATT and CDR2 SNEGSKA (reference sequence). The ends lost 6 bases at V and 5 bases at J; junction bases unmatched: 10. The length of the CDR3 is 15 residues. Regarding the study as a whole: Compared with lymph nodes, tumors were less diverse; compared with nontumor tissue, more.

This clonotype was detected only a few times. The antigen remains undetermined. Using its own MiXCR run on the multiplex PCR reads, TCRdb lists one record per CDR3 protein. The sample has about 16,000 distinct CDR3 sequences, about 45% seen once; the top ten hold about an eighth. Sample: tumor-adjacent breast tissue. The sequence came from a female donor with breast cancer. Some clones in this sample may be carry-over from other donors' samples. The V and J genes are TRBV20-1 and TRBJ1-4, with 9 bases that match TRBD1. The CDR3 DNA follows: TGCAGTGCCCCAGCGCCCGGGACAGGGAATGAAAAACTGTTTTTT. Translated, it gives CSAPAPGTGNEKLFF.